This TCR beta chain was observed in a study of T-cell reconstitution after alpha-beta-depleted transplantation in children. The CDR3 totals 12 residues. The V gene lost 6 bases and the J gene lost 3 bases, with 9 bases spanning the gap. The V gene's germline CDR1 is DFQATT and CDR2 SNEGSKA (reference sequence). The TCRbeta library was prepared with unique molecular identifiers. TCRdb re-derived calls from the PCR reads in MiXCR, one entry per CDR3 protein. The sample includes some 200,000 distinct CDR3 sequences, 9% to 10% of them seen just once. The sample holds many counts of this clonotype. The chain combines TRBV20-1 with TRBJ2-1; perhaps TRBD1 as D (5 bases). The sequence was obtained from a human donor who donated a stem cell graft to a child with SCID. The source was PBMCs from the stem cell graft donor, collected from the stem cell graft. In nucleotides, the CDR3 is TGCAGTGCCCCGGACAACTACAATGAGCAGTTCTTC. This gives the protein CSAPDNYNEQFF.